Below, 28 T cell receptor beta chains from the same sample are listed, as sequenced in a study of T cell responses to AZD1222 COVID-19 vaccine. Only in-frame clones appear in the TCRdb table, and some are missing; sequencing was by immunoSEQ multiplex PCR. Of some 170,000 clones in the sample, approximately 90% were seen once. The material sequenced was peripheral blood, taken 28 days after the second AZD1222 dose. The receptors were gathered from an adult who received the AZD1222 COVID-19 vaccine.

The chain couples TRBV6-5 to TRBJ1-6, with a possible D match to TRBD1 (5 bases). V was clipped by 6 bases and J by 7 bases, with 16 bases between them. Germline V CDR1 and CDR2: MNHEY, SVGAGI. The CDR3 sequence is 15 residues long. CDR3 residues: CASRDPGRRNSPLHF. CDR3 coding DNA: TGTGCCAGCAGAGATCCGGGACGACGGAATTCACCCCTCCACTTT.

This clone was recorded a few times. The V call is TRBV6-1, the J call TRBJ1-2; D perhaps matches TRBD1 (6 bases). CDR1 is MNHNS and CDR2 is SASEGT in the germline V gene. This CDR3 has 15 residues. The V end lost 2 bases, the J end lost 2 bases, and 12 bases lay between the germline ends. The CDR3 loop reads CASSEWTAENYGYTF. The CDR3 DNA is TGTGCCAGCAGTGAATGGACAGCCGAGAACTATGGCTACACCTTC.

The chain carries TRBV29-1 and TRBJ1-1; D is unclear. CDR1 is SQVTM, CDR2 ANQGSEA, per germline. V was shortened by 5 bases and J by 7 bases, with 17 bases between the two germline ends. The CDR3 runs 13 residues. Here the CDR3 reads CSVPGLQALEAFF. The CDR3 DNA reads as TGCAGCGTTCCGGGGTTGCAGGCCCTTGAAGCTTTCTTT.

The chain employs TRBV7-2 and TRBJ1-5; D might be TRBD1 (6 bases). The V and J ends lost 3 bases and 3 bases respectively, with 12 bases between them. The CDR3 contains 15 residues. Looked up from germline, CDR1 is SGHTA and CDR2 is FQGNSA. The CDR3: CASSFQQGDNQPQHF. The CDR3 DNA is TGTGCCAGCAGCTTTCAACAGGGTGACAATCAGCCCCAGCATTTT.

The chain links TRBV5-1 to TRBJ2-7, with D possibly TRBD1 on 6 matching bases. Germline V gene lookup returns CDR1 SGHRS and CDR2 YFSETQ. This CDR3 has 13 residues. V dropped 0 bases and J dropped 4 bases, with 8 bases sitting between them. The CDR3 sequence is CASSLETGYEQYF. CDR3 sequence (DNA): TGCGCCAGCAGCTTGGAGACAGGTTACGAGCAGTACTTC.

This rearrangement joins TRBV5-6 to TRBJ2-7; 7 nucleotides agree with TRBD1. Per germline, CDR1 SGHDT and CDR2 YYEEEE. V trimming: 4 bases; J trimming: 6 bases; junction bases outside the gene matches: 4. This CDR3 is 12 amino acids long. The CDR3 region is CASSLGTAEQYF. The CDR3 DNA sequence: TGTGCCAGCAGCCTGGGGACAGCCGAGCAGTACTTC. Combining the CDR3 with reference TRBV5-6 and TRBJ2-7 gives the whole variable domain DAGVTQSPTHLIKTRGQQVTLRCSPKSGHDTVSWYQQALGQGPQFIFQYYEEEERQRGNFPDRFSGHQFPNYSSELNVNALLLGDSALYLCASSLGTAEQYFGPGTRLTVT.

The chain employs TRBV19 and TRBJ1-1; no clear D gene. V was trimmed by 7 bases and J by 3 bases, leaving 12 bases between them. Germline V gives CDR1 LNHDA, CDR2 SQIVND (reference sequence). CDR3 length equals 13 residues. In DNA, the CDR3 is TGTGCCAGTACCCCACACGGTGACACTGAAGCTTTCTTT. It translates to CASTPHGDTEAFF.

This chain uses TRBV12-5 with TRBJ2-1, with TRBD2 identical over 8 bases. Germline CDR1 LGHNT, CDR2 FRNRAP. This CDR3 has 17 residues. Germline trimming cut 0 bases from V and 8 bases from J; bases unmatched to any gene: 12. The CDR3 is CASGLVGGSGVGDEQFF. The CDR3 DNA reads TGTGCTAGTGGTTTGGTAGGGGGTAGCGGGGTAGGGGATGAGCAGTTCTTC.

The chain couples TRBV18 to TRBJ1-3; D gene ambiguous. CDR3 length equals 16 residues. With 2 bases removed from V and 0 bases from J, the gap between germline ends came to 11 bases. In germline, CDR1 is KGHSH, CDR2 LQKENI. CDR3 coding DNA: TGTGCCAGCTCACCAGTGCAGACGAGCTCTGGAAACACCATATATTTT. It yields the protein CASSPVQTSSGNTIYF.

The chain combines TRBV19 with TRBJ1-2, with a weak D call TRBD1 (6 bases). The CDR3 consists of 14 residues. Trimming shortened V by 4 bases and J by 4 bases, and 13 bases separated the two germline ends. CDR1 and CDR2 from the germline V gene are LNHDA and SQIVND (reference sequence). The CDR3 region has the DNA TGTGCCAGTAGTACCACGACAGGACGCTATGGCTACACCTTC. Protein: CASSTTTGRYGYTF.

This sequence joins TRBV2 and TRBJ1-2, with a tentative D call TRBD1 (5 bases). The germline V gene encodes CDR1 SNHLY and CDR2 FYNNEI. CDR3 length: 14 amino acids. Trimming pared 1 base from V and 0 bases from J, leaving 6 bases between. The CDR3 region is CASSEGQPNYGYTF. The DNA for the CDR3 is TGTGCCAGCAGTGAAGGACAGCCTAACTATGGCTACACCTTC.

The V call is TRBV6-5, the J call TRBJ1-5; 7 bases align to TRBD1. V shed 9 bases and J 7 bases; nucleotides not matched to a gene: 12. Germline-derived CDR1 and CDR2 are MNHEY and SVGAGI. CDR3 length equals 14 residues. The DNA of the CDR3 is TGTGCCAGTTTGGGAGCAGGGGGTGGCCAGCCCCAGCATTTT. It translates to CASLGAGGGQPQHF.

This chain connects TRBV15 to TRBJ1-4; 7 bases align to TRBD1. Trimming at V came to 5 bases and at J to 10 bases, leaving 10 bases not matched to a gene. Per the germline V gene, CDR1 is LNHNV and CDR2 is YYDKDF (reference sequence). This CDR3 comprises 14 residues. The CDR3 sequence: CATSVGQARGKLFF. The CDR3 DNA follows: TGTGCCACCAGCGTAGGACAGGCCAGGGGAAAACTGTTTTTT.

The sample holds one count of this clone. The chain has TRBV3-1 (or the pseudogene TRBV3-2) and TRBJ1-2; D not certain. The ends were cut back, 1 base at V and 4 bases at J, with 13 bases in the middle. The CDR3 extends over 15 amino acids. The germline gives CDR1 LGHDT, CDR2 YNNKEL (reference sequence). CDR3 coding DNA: TGTGCCAGCAGCCAAGGGGATACGGATGGCTATGGCTACACCTTC. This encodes CASSQGDTDGYGYTF.

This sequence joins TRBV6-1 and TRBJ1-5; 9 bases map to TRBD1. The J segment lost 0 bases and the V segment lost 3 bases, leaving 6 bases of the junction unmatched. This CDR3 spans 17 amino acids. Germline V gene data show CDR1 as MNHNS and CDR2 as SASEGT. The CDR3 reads CASSDWTGAYSNQPQHF. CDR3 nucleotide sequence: TGTGCCAGCAGTGACTGGACAGGGGCTTATAGCAATCAGCCCCAGCATTTT.

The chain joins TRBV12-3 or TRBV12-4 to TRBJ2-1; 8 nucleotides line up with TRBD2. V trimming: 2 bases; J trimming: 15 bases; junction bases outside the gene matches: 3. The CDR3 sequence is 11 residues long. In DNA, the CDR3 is TGTGCCAGCAGTTTAATAGGACTAGCGTTCTTC. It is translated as CASSLIGLAFF.

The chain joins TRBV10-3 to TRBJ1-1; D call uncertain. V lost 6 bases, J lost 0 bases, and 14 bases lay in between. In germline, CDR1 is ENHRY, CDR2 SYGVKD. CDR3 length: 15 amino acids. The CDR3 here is CAIREREGLNTEAFF. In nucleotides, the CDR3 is TGTGCCATCAGGGAAAGAGAGGGATTGAACACTGAAGCTTTCTTT.

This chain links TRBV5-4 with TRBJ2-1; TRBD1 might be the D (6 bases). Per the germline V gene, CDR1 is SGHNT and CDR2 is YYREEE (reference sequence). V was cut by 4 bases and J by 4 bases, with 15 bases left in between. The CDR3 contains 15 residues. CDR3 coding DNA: TGTGCCAGCAGCCTTTCCGGACAGTTATACAATGAGCAGTTCTTC. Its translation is CASSLSGQLYNEQFF.

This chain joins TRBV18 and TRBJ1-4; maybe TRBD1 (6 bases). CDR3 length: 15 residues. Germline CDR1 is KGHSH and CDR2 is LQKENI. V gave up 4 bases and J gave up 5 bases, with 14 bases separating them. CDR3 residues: CASSLTAGHNEKLFF. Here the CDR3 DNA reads TGTGCCAGCTCACTCACAGCGGGACACAATGAAAAACTGTTTTTT.

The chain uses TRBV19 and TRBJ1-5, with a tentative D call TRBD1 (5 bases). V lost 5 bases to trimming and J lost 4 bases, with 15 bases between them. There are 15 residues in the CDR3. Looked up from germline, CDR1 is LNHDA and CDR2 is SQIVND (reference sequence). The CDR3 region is CASSPERDPNQPQHF. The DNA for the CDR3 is TGTGCCAGTAGTCCAGAACGGGACCCAAATCAGCCCCAGCATTTT.

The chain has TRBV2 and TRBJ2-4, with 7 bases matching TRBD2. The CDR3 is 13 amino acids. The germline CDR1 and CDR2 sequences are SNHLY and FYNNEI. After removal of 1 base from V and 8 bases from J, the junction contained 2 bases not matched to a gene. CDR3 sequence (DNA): TGTGCCAGCAGTGAAGGGGCGGGGGACATTCAGTACTTC. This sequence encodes CASSEGAGDIQYF. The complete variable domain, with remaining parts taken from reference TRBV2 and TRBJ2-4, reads EPEVTQTPSHQVTQMGQEVILRCVPISNHLYFYWYRQILGQKVEFLVSFYNNEISEKSEIFDDQFSVERPDGSNFTLKIRSTKLEDSAMYFCASSEGAGDIQYFGAGTRLSVL.

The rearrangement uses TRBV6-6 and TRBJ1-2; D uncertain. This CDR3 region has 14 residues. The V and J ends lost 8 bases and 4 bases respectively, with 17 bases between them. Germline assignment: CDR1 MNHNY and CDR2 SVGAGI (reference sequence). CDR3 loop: CASSIRPDSYGYTF. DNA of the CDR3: TGTGCCAGCTCCATTCGACCCGACTCCTATGGCTACACCTTC.

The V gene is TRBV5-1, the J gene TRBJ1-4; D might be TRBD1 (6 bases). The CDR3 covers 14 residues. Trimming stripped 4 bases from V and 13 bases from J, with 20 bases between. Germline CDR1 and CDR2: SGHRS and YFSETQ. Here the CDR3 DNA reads TGCGCCAGCAGCCATGGAGGGCACGGGACAATACTGTTTTTT. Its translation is CASSHGGHGTILFF. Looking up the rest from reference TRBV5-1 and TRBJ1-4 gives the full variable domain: KAGVTQTPRYLIKTRGQQVTLSCSPISGHRSVSWYQQTPGQGLQFLFEYFSETQRNKGNFPGRFSGRQFSNSRSEMNVSTLELGDSALYLCASSHGGHGTILFFGSGTQLSVL.

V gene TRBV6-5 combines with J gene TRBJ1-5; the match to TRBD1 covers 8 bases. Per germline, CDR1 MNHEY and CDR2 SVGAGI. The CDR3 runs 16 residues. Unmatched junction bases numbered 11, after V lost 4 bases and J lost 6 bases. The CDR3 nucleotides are TGTGCCAGCAGTTTGGGGACAGGAGGTTTCGGTCAGCCCCAGCATTTT. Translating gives CASSLGTGGFGQPQHF.

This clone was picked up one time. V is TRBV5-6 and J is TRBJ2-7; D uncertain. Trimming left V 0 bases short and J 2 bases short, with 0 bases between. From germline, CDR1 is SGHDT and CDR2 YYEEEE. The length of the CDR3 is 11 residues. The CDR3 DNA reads TGTGCCAGCAGCTTGGCCTACGAGCAGTACTTC. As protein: CASSLAYEQYF.

The CDR3 coding sequence is TGTGCCAGCACCCCGGGGGGGCCCGGCTACACCTTC. This encodes CASTPGGPGYTF. The chain couples TRBV12-3 or TRBV12-4 to TRBJ1-2; possible D gene TRBD1, 6 bases. CDR3 length: 12 amino acids. Trimming shortened V by 7 bases and J by 8 bases, and 14 bases separated the two germline ends.

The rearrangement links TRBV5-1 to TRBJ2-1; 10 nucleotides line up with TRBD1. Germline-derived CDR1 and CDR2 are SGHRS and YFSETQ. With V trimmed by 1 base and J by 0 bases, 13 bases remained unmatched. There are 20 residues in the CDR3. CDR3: CASSLSPGQGPLSSYNEQFF. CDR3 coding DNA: TGCGCCAGCAGCTTGTCTCCGGGACAGGGGCCATTGAGCTCCTACAATGAGCAGTTCTTC. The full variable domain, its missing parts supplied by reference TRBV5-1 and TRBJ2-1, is KAGVTQTPRYLIKTRGQQVTLSCSPISGHRSVSWYQQTPGQGLQFLFEYFSETQRNKGNFPGRFSGRQFSNSRSEMNVSTLELGDSALYLCASSLSPGQGPLSSYNEQFFGPGTRLTVL.

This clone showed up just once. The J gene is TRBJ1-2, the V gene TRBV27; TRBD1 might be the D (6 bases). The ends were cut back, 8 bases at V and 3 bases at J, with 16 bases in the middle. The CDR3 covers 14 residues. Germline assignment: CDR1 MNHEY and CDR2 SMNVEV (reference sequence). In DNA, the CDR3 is TGTGCCAGCTCTCAGGGGCCTTATTACTATGGCTACACCTTC. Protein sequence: CASSQGPYYYGYTF.